The 20 T cell receptor beta chains below come from one sample, sequenced in a study of blood T cell repertoires in COVID-19. The assay was immunoSEQ multiplex PCR, and TCRdb's table has in-frame clones only and misses some. This table holds about 73,000 clones, 75% to 85% found once. Sequencing was performed on peripheral blood. The origin of the receptors is a woman in her sixties or seventies with acute or convalescent COVID-19.

This clone was recorded only once. The chain couples TRBV7-9 to TRBJ1-6; D is unresolved. Trimming took off 5 bases at V and 7 bases at J, with 15 bases between the two ends. CDR1 and CDR2 (germline): SEHNR, FQNEAQ (reference sequence). CDR3 length: 15 amino acids. This chain's CDR3 is CASSPSALQNSPLHF. CDR3 DNA: TGTGCCAGCAGCCCGTCCGCCCTACAGAATTCACCCCTCCACTTT.

The chain is built from TRBV4-1 and TRBJ2-3; 15 bases fit TRBD2. Germline V gives CDR1 MGHRA, CDR2 YSYEKL. CDR3 size: 17 residues. After removal of 4 bases from V and 5 bases from J, the junction contained 7 bases not matched to a gene. CDR3 coding DNA: TGCGCCAGCAGCCTTTCCGGACTAGCGGGGGGGCAAGATACGCAGTATTTT. This translates into CASSLSGLAGGQDTQYF.

V usage is TRBV19 and J usage is TRBJ1-6; 10 bases fit TRBD1. With V trimmed by 10 bases and J by 8 bases, 5 bases remained unmatched. CDR1 is LNHDA, CDR2 SQIVND, per germline (reference sequence). CDR3 size: 13 residues. The CDR3 loop is CATSDRGYSPLHF. The CDR3 nucleotides read TGTGCCACTTCGGACAGGGGGTATTCACCCCTCCACTTT.

The chain has TRBV7-6 and TRBJ1-5; 7 bases are shared with TRBD1. This CDR3 has 16 amino acids. V lost 1 base, J lost 3 bases, and 6 bases stayed unmatched. Germline assignment: CDR1 SGHVS and CDR2 FNYEAQ. The CDR3 sequence: CASSLGGGAANQPQHF. The DNA of the CDR3 is TGTGCCAGCAGCTTAGGAGGGGGCGCCGCCAATCAGCCCCAGCATTTT.

The chain joins TRBV2 to TRBJ2-4; possible D gene TRBD2, 6 bases. This CDR3 has 14 amino acids. Germline V lookup: CDR1 SNHLY, CDR2 FYNNEI. Trimming pared 8 bases from V and 6 bases from J, leaving 17 bases between. In DNA form, the CDR3 reads TGTGCCAGCCGTCGGGACTCCTCAACAAACATTCAGTACTTC. Amino acids: CASRRDSSTNIQYF.

The rearrangement uses TRBV10-2 and TRBJ1-1; D possibly corresponds to TRBD1 (5 bases). Trimming pared 7 bases from V and 1 base from J, leaving 13 bases between. Germline lookup yields CDR1 WSHSY and CDR2 SAAADI. There are 14 residues in the CDR3. The CDR3 DNA reads as TGCGCCAGCACTCTCTCTGGACAGAACACTGAAGCTTTCTTT. Protein sequence: CASTLSGQNTEAFF.

The V call is TRBV9, the J call TRBJ1-1, with 7 bases identical to TRBD1. In germline, CDR1 is SGDLS, CDR2 YYNGEE. The trim removed 4 bases at V and 4 bases at J, leaving 10 bases unmatched. This CDR3 has 15 amino acids. The CDR3 DNA reads as TGTGCCAGCAGCAAAGACAGGGTATCAAGCACTGAAGCTTTCTTT. Translation: CASSKDRVSSTEAFF.

The rearrangement uses TRBV27 and TRBJ1-2; TRBD1 aligns across 8 bases. After removal of 11 bases from V and 7 bases from J, the junction contained 9 bases not matched to a gene. CDR1 and CDR2 from the germline V gene are MNHEY and SMNVEV (reference sequence). The CDR3 length is 12 residues. The chain's CDR3 is CASGQGAGGYTF. CDR3 coding DNA: TGTGCCTCGGGGCAGGGGGCCGGTGGCTACACCTTC.

The chain uses TRBV6-5 and TRBJ2-1; no firm D call. The germline V gene has CDR1 MNHEY and CDR2 SVGAGI. The CDR3 has 13 amino acids. Trimming removed 5 bases at V and 4 bases at J, with 9 bases between. The CDR3 nucleotides read TGTGCCAGCAGTCCGCTAGGATACAATGAGCAGTTCTTC. Its translation is CASSPLGYNEQFF.

The rearrangement joins TRBV3-1 (or the pseudogene TRBV3-2) to TRBJ2-7; the D gene is possibly TRBD1 (5 bases). The CDR3 sequence is 16 residues long. Germline loops: CDR1 LGHDT, CDR2 YNNKEL (reference sequence). Trimming left V 1 base short and J 2 bases short, with 15 bases between. The chain's CDR3 is CASSQGHSTATYEQYF. CDR3 in DNA: TGTGCCAGCAGCCAAGGGCATTCGACAGCGACCTACGAGCAGTACTTC.

This chain uses TRBV6-5 with TRBJ1-2, with a weak D call TRBD1 (6 bases). Looked up from germline, CDR1 is MNHEY and CDR2 is SVGAGI. V was trimmed by 0 bases and J by 4 bases, leaving 9 bases between them. CDR3 length equals 14 residues. CDR3 nucleotides: TGTGCCAGCAGTTACTCGCAGGGGAGCTATGGCTACACCTTC. This translates into CASSYSQGSYGYTF.

This chain links TRBV19 with TRBJ1-5; 7 nucleotides agree with TRBD1. V was pared by 6 bases and J by 0 bases, with 11 bases of the junction left unmatched. CDR3 length: 17 residues. CDR1 LNHDA and CDR2 SQIVND come from the germline V gene (reference sequence). The CDR3 protein is CASRDRTGPYSNQPQHF. The CDR3 DNA reads as TGTGCCAGTAGGGATAGGACAGGCCCTTATAGCAATCAGCCCCAGCATTTT.

This clone came up once. The V call is TRBV7-2, the J call TRBJ2-1; no reliable D call. This CDR3 is built from 12 residues. Trimming stripped 8 bases from V and 6 bases from J, with 11 bases between. The germline V gene encodes CDR1 SGHTA and CDR2 FQGNSA. The CDR3 loop is CASSQPGNEQFF. The DNA for the CDR3 is TGTGCCAGCTCACAGCCCGGCAATGAGCAGTTCTTC.

The CDR3 is CASSLRGSDTEAFF. CDR3 coding DNA: TGTGCCAGCAGCCTGAGGGGGTCGGACACTGAAGCTTTCTTT. The chain combines TRBV6-5 with TRBJ1-1, with D perhaps TRBD1 (6 bases). V dropped 6 bases and J dropped 3 bases, with 14 bases sitting between them. CDR3 length: 14 amino acids. Germline-derived CDR1 and CDR2 are MNHEY and SVGAGI.

This CDR3 reads CASSEQHRGGYTF. For the CDR3, the DNA is TGTGCCAGTAGTGAGCAGCACAGGGGTGGCTACACCTTC. This chain uses TRBV19 with TRBJ1-2, with 7 bases identical to TRBD1. CDR1 is LNHDA, CDR2 SQIVND, per germline (reference sequence). With V trimmed by 5 bases and J by 7 bases, 7 bases remained unmatched. The CDR3 has 13 amino acids.

This clone appeared once. The rearrangement joins TRBV19 to TRBJ2-3; 8 bases map to TRBD1. J gave up 5 bases and V 3 bases, and 13 bases lay outside the gene matches. The germline V gene has CDR1 LNHDA and CDR2 SQIVND (reference sequence). The CDR3 runs to 17 residues. CDR3 residues: CASSIFGPGGRGDTQYF. CDR3 sequence (DNA): TGTGCCAGTAGTATCTTCGGACCAGGGGGCCGAGGAGATACGCAGTATTTT.

The chain joins TRBV14 to TRBJ2-3, with TRBD2 matching over 11 bases. The CDR3 is made up of 19 amino acids. CDR1 and CDR2 from the germline V gene are SGHDN and FVKESK. V lost 4 bases, J lost 5 bases, and 17 bases stayed unmatched. CDR3: CASSLFLSGGADAKDTQYF. For the CDR3, the DNA is TGTGCCAGCAGCCTTTTCCTTAGCGGGGGGGCCGACGCTAAAGATACGCAGTATTTT.

This clone was detected only once. This chain uses TRBV12-3 or TRBV12-4 with TRBJ1-2, with TRBD1 identical over 8 bases. The CDR3 totals 12 residues. The junction had 3 bases not matched to a gene; V was cut back by 6 bases and J by 6 bases. CDR3: CASSGQGDGYTF. The CDR3 bases are TGTGCCAGCAGCGGACAGGGAGATGGCTACACCTTC.

V is TRBV19 and J is TRBJ1-2, with 10 bases fitting TRBD1. The CDR3 contains 14 residues. Germline assignment: CDR1 LNHDA and CDR2 SQIVND (reference sequence). After removal of 5 bases from V and 7 bases from J, the junction contained 7 bases not matched to a gene. CDR3 DNA sequence: TGTGCCAGTAGTCCTGACAGGGGGCTTTTTGGCTACACCTTC. Its protein product is CASSPDRGLFGYTF.

The genes are TRBV6-5 and TRBJ1-5, with D possibly being TRBD1 (5 bases). Germline assignment: CDR1 MNHEY and CDR2 SVGAGI. CDR3 length: 14 amino acids. Trimming left V 5 bases short and J 3 bases short, with 11 bases between. This chain's CDR3 is CASSITGSNQPQHF. DNA for the CDR3: TGTGCCAGCAGTATAACAGGTTCCAATCAGCCCCAGCATTTT.